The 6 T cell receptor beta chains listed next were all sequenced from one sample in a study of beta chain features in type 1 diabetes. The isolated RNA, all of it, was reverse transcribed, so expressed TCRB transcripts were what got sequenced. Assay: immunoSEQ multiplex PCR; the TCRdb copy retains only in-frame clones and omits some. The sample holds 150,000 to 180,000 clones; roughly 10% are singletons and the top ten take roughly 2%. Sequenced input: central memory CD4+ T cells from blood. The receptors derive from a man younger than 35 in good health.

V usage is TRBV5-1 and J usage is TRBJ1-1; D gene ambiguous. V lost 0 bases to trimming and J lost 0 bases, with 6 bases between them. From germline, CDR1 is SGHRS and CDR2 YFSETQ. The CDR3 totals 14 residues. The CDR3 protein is CASSLGLLNTEAFF. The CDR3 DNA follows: TGCGCCAGCAGCTTGGGACTGCTGAACACTGAAGCTTTCTTT.

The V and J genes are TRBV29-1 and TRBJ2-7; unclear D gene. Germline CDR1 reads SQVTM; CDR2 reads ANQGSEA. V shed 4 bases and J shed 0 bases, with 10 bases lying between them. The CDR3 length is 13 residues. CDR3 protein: CSVVGQSSYEQYF. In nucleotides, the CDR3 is TGCAGCGTTGTAGGGCAAAGCTCCTACGAGCAGTACTTC.

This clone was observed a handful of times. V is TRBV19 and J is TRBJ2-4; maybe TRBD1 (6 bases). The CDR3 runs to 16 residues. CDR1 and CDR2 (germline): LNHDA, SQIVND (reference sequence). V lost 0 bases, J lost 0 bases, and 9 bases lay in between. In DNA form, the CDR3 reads TGTGCCAGTAGTATAGATCCAGGGGTAGCCAAAAACATTCAGTACTTC. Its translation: CASSIDPGVAKNIQYF.

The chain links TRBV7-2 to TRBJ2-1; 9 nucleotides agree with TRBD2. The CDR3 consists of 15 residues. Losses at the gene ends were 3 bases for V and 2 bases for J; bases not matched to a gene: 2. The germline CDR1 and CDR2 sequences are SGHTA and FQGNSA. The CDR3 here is CASSFAGGPYNEQFF. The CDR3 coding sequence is TGTGCCAGCAGCTTCGCGGGGGGGCCCTACAATGAGCAGTTCTTC.

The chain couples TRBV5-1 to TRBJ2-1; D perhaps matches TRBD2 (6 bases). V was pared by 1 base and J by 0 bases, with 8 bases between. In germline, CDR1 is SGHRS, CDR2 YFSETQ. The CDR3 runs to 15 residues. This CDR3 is CASSLRLDSYNEQFF. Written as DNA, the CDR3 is TGCGCCAGCAGCTTGAGACTAGACTCCTACAATGAGCAGTTCTTC.

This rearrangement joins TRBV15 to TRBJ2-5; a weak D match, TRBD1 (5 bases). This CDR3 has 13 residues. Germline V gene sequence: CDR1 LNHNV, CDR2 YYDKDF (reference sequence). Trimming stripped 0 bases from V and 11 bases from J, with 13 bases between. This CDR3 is CATSRDRVAAQYF. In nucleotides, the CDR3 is TGTGCCACCAGCAGAGACAGGGTGGCGGCGCAGTACTTC.